The 11 T cell receptor delta chains below were found in one sample sequenced in a study of DNA immune sequencing with unique molecular identifiers (dated by TCRdb to 2020 to 2022). The protocol used for the library was multiplex PCR. Sequencer: Illumina MiniSeq. A 32-plex assay amplified the genomic DNA, with primers for all 8 TRDV and 4 TRDJ genes spanning the CDR3. During approximately 3 cycles of barcoding PCR, a 12-nucleotide UMI was attached, and a second PCR using Illumina adapter primers followed. TCRdb reprocessed the public reads with the caller CATT; rows with the same DNA were merged afterwards. The sample table shows approximately 2,100 delta-chain clones, and about an eighth are seen once. The ten largest account for roughly half of the sample. Sequences were obtained from gamma-delta T cells enriched from blood buffy coat, or unenriched PBMCs (not recorded which). These receptors all come from a human donor in good health.

Notes on this clone: TCRdb lists the protein of a much larger clone for this DNA, which differs at residue 11, so this is likely a read error; the protein given here is translated from the DNA itself. The rearrangement joins TRDV2 to TRDJ1, with TRDD3 matching 11 bases. Germline values: CDR1 GEAIGNYY, CDR2 EKD. V was clipped by 5 bases and J by 6 bases; unmatched bases: 10. The CDR3 has 15 residues. In DNA form, the CDR3 reads TGTGCCTGTGCCCAACTGGGGGATAGGGACCATAAACTCATCTTT. Translated, it gives CACAQLGDRDHKLIF.

A note on this clone: TCRdb assigns this DNA the protein of a much larger clone, which departs from its translation at residue 8; this likely reflects a read error, and the protein shown comes from translating the DNA. V usage is TRDV2 and J usage is TRDJ3, with D maybe TRDD3 (5 bases). CDR1 and CDR2 from the germline V gene are GEAIGNYY and EKD. V gave up 0 bases and J gave up 0 bases, with 17 bases separating them. The CDR3 has 20 amino acids. The CDR3 nucleotides read TGTGCCTGTGACACCTTGGGGTCCACGAACGGCTCCTGGGACACCCGACAGATGTTTTTC. The encoded protein is CACDTLGSTNGSWDTRQMFF.

A remark on this clone: A far larger clone is one base from this, pointing to a likely read error. Other nucleotide sequences in the sample specify the same CDR3. The J gene is TRDJ3, the V gene TRDV2, with D unclear. The ends were cut back, 0 bases at V and 2 bases at J, with 10 bases in the middle. The CDR3 runs 17 residues. In germline, CDR1 is GEAIGNYY, CDR2 EKD. The CDR3 DNA reads TGTGCCTGTGACACCCTGCATGCCACCTGGGACACCCGACAGATGTTTTTC. It translates to CACDTLHATWDTRQMFF.

A word on this clone: A much larger clone is a single base away; this may be a read error. The same CDR3 arises from other DNA sequences in this sample as well. The V gene is TRDV2, the J gene TRDJ3; D possibly corresponds to TRDD3 (6 bases). The CDR3 runs to 17 residues. Germline V gene data show CDR1 as GEAIGNYY and CDR2 as EKD. In DNA, the CDR3 is TGTGCCTGTGACACCGCTTCCGGGGACTGGGACACCAGACAGATGTTTTTC. Translation gives CACDTASGDWDTRQMFF.

This clone is classed as medium-sized (0.01 to 0.1%). This sample also contains other DNA sequences that code for the same CDR3. CDR3 loop: CACDTDGGYPKGSWDTRQMFF. CDR3 in DNA: TGTGCCTGTGACACCGACGGGGGATACCCCAAGGGCTCCTGGGACACCCGACAGATGTTTTTC. V gene TRDV2 combines with J gene TRDJ3; 9 bases map to TRDD3. The trim removed 0 bases at V and 0 bases at J, leaving 11 bases unmatched. The CDR3 loop spans 21 amino acids. Per the germline V gene, CDR1 is GEAIGNYY and CDR2 is EKD.

Regarding this clone: It is likely a read error: a sequence one base away is far more abundant. Other DNA sequences in the sample encode the same CDR3. V and J are TRDV2 and TRDJ1; D uncertain. This CDR3 spans 14 amino acids. V was cut by 2 bases and J by 0 bases, with 9 bases left in between. Looked up from germline, CDR1 is GEAIGNYY and CDR2 is EKD. CDR3 protein: CACDKVGDTDKLIF. CDR3 bases: TGTGCCTGTGACAAAGTAGGGGACACCGATAAACTCATCTTT.

As to this clone: The protein held in TCRdb is that of a much larger clone and does not match this DNA's translation at residue 17, likely because of a read error; the protein shown is translated from the DNA. Other DNA sequences of this sample code for an identical CDR3. The rearrangement links TRDV2 to TRDJ1; 8 nucleotides match TRDD3. Germline lookup yields CDR1 GEAIGNYY and CDR2 EKD. This CDR3 is 20 amino acids long. CDR3 protein: CACDTLRVSGGHEYTDNLIF. CDR3 DNA: TGTGCCTGTGACACCCTGAGGGTTTCTGGGGGACACGAGTACACCGATAATCTCATCTTT.

This clone came up a few times. This likely stems from a read error, as it lies one base from a far larger clone. The rearrangement uses TRDV2 and TRDJ1, with 7 nucleotides matching TRDD2. With V trimmed by 0 bases and J by 3 bases, 15 bases remained unmatched. CDR1 GEAIGNYY and CDR2 EKD come from the germline V gene. This CDR3 comprises 18 residues. CDR3 in DNA: TGTGCCTGTGACACCATTCCTACTGCGTTGGCAGTTTCCGATAAACTCATCTTT. Encoded protein: CACDTIPTALAVSDKLIF.

As to this clone: The likely explanation is a read error, given a far larger clone one base away. In the same sample, other DNA sequences code for this CDR3. The rearrangement links TRDV2 to TRDJ3; D is possibly TRDD3 (5 bases). The CDR3 has 20 amino acids. Germline V gene data show CDR1 as GEAIGNYY and CDR2 as EKD. The germline V and J ends were trimmed by 1 base and 0 bases, with 18 bases remaining between them. This CDR3 reads CACDTLGTTNGSWDTRQMFF. As DNA, the CDR3 is TGTGCCTGTGACACATTGGGGACCACGAACGGCTCCTGGGACACCCGACAGATGTTTTTC.

This clone was detected a few times. A much larger clone differs by one base, so this may be a read error. Other DNA sequences from this sample encode an identical CDR3 as well. The chain's CDR3 is CACDYVVGDPDKLIF. CDR3 DNA sequence: TGTGCCTGTGACTATGTCGTGGGGGATCCCGATAAACTCATATTT. V usage is TRDV2 and J usage is TRDJ1, with TRDD3 matching 8 bases. Germline loops: CDR1 GEAIGNYY, CDR2 EKD. This CDR3 has 15 amino acids.

This clone came up once. Given a far larger clone just one base away, this is likely a sequencing read error. No J gene call was made, and the V gene is TRDV1; the table calls TRDD3, which could not be checked here. There are 26 residues in the CDR3. Germline V gene lookup returns CDR1 TSWWSYY and CDR2 QGS. CDR3 loop: CALGELGFLQSLTGGSSSLYTDNLIF. The CDR3 DNA follows: TGTGCTCTTGGGGAACTGGGGTTCCTACAGTCCTTAACTGGGGGATCTTCTTCTTTGTACACCGATAATCTCATCTTT.